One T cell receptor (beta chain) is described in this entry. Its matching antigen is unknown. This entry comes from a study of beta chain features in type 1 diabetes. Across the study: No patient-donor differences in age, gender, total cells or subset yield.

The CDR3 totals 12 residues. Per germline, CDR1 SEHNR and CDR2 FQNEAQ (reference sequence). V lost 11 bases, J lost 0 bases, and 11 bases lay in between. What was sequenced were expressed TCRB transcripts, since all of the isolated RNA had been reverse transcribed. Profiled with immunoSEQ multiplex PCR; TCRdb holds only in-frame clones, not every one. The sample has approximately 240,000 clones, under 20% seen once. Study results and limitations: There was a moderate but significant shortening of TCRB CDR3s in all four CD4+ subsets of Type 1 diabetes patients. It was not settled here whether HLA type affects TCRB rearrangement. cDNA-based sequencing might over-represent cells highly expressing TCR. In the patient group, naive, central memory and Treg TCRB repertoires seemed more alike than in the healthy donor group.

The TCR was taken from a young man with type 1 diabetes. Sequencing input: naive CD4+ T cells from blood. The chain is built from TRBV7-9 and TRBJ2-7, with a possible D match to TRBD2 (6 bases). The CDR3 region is CAVGGASYEQYF. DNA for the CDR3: TGTGCCGTCGGAGGGGCCTCCTACGAGCAGTACTTC. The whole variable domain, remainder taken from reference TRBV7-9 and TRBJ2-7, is DTGVSQNPRHKITKRGQNVTFRCDPISEHNRLYWYRQTLGQGPEFLTYFQNEAQLEKSRLLSDRFSAERPKGSFSTLEIQRTEQGDSAMYLCAVGGASYEQYFGPGTRLTVT.